Listed below are T cell receptor beta chains from one sample, sequenced in a study of T cell responses to AZD1222 COVID-19 vaccine. Generated by immunoSEQ multiplex PCR, the TCRdb table keeps only in-frame clones and is missing some. This sample has roughly 150,000 clones, with around 92% found just once. The sample was peripheral blood, taken on day 0 of AZD1222 vaccination. The receptors stem from an adult in good health. The CDR3 runs from the conserved cysteine through the conserved F or W. The order of the fields is V gene, clone size, J gene, D gene, CDR3 DNA, CDR3 protein. A D gene is named only where the DNA matches it firmly. For some rows the clone size is stated as once, few or many, or as a class when expanded; others skip it.

TRBV7-9	once	TRBJ2-1	NA	TGTGCCAGCAGCCAAAGAACTCATGAGCAGTTCTTC	CASSQRTHEQFF
TRBV11-2	NA	TRBJ2-2	TRBD1	TGTGCCAGCAGCCCCGGGACAGGGACCGGGGAGCTGTTTTTT	CASSPGTGTGELFF
TRBV5-4	NA	TRBJ2-5	NA	TGTGCCAGCAGTCACCGGGACTACCAAGAGACCCAGTACTTC	CASSHRDYQETQYF
TRBV6-5	NA	TRBJ2-3	NA	TGTGCCAGCAGTTACTCGATCATCCCAGATACGCAGTATTTT	CASSYSIIPDTQYF
TRBV4-3	NA	TRBJ1-6	NA	TGCGCCAGCAGCCACCGGACAGTCCATAATTCACCCCTCCACTTT	CASSHRTVHNSPLHF
TRBV5-1	NA	TRBJ2-3	NA	TGCGCCAGCAGCCAAATCGACAGAAAGGCAACGCAGTATTTT	CASSQIDRKATQYF
TRBV5-4	NA	TRBJ2-5	NA	TGTGCCAGCAGCTCATCAAGCGGACAAGAGACCCAGTACTTC	CASSSSSGQETQYF
TRBV18	NA	TRBJ1-1	TRBD1	TGTGCCAGCTCACCAGGGACAGGGGAGATGAACACTGAAGCTTTCTTT	CASSPGTGEMNTEAFF
TRBV5-1	few	TRBJ1-4	NA	TGCGCCAGCAGCTTGGGATCTGGAAATAATGAAAAACTGTTTTTT	CASSLGSGNNEKLFF
TRBV11-1	NA	TRBJ2-1	NA	TGTGCCAGCAGCTTTGGTAGCTACTACAATGAGCAGTTCTTC	CASSFGSYYNEQFF
TRBV6-5	NA	TRBJ1-2	NA	TGTGCCAGCAGTTCCTGGGGGAACTATGGCTACACCTTC	CASSSWGNYGYTF
TRBV5-1	NA	TRBJ2-1	TRBD1	TGCGCCAGCAGCCCTACGGGACAGGCGTCCTACAATGAGCAGTTCTTC	CASSPTGQASYNEQFF
TRBV18	NA	TRBJ2-7	TRBD2	TGTGCCAGCTCACTACGGGACTACTCCTACGAGCAGTACTTC	CASSLRDYSYEQYF
TRBV10-1	NA	TRBJ2-7	TRBD2	TGCGCCAGCAGTAAACTAGCGGGAGGGCCCTACGAGCAGTACTTC	CASSKLAGGPYEQYF
TRBV3-1/TRBV3-2	NA	TRBJ2-7	NA	TGTGCCAGCAGCCAACGATACGGAACCTACGAGCAGTACTTC	CASSQRYGTYEQYF
TRBV27	NA	TRBJ2-3	TRBD2	TGTGCCAGCAGTCCGGGACTAGCGGGCACAGATACGCAGTATTTT	CASSPGLAGTDTQYF
TRBV27	NA	TRBJ1-3	NA	TGTGCCAGCAGTTCGCGACCCCCCATCTCTGGAAACACCATATATTTT	CASSSRPPISGNTIYF
TRBV27	NA	TRBJ1-2	NA	TGTGCCAGCAGTTTAGCGGGGGGGATGGGGAACTATGGCTACACCTTC	CASSLAGGMGNYGYTF
TRBV18	once	TRBJ1-1	NA	TGTGCCAGCTCACCACCACACAGCCTCACTGAAGCTTTCTTT	CASSPPHSLTEAFF
TRBV2	once	TRBJ1-1	NA	TGTGCCAGCAGTTCCGACATGAACACTGAAGCTTTCTTT	CASSSDMNTEAFF